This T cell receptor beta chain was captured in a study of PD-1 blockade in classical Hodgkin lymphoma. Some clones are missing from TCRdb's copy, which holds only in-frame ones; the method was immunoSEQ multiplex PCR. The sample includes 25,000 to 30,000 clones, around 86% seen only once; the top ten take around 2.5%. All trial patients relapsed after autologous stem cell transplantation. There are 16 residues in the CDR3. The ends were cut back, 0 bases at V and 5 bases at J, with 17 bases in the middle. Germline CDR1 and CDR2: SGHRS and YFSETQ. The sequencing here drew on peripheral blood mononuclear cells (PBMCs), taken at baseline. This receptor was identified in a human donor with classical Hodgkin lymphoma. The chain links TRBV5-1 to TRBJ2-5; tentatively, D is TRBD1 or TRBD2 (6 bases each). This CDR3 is CASSLAGSSGAETQYF. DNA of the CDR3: TGCGCCAGCAGCTTGGCCGGCAGTTCGGGGGCGGAGACCCAGTACTTC.